The 5 T cell receptor beta chains below were found in one sample sequenced in a study of blood T cells in healthy people across ages. It was with a sample-barcoded 5' primer and a J-beta primer mix that a second PCR of roughly 7 to 12 cycles was run. TCRdb passed the 5' RACE reads through MiXCR, listing each CDR3 protein once. The table shows 710,000 or so distinct CDR3 sequences, with approximately 31% occurring only once. The sequenced sample consisted of blood. These receptors were taken from a woman of 80 years or more in good health.

This clonotype was seen repeatedly, ten times or more. V and J are TRBV7-2 and TRBJ1-2; D is possibly TRBD1 (5 bases). The V and J ends lost 6 bases and 6 bases respectively, with 20 bases between them. The germline V gene encodes CDR1 SGHTA and CDR2 FQGNSA. This CDR3 has 15 amino acids. The DNA of the CDR3 is TGTGCCAGCAGTTCGTCCCGGGCAGGGTTCGATGGCTACACCTTC. It encodes CASSSSRAGFDGYTF.

This clonotype was counted only a few times. A much larger clone sits a single nucleotide away, making a read error possible. The CDR3 sequence is CSAGESHNEQYF. The CDR3 coding sequence is TGCAGTGCTGGAGAGAGCCACAATGAGCAGTACTTC. The rearrangement joins TRBV20-1 to TRBJ2-7; D gene ambiguous. The V gene's germline CDR1 is DFQATT and CDR2 SNEGSKA (reference sequence). This CDR3 spans 12 amino acids.

This clonotype was picked up many times. The chain joins TRBV10-3 to TRBJ2-3; unclear D gene. V lost 3 bases and J lost 7, with 11 bases in between. The V gene's germline CDR1 is ENHRY and CDR2 SYGVKD. This CDR3 has 13 residues. In nucleotides, the CDR3 is TGTGCCATCAGTGACGGGCGAGAGAATACGCAGTATTTT. Its protein product is CAISDGRENTQYF.

V is TRBV20-1 and J is TRBJ1-1, with D possibly TRBD1 on 5 matching bases. Trimming took 3 bases from V and 8 from J, leaving 16 bases between them. The CDR3 spans 13 residues. Germline assignment: CDR1 DFQATT and CDR2 SNEGSKA (reference sequence). CDR3 amino acids: CSASVGGTNEAFF. The CDR3 DNA sequence: TGCAGTGCTAGCGTTGGGGGAACAAACGAAGCTTTCTTT.

This clonotype came up many times. The chain recombines TRBV7-2 with TRBJ1-1, with a possible D match to TRBD1 (6 bases). CDR3 length equals 15 residues. Deletions cut 3 bases from V and 4 bases from J, with 15 bases between. From germline, CDR1 is SGHTA and CDR2 FQGNSA. For the CDR3, the DNA is TGTGCCAGCAGCTTCCCGAAGTGGGGGCGCACTGAAGCTTTCTTT. This translates into CASSFPKWGRTEAFF.